These T cell receptor beta chains were read from a single sample in a study of blood T cell repertoires in COVID-19. Measured with immunoSEQ multiplex PCR; TCRdb has only the in-frame clones, and not every one. The sample lists more than 450,000 clones; about 85% were seen once. The sample comprised PBMCs or T cells enriched from blood (not recorded which). All receptors derive from a woman younger than 35 who had recovered from COVID-19. Both conserved end residues are trimmed from each CDR3. D genes are given only for firm matches. Rows give clone size only sometimes, using once, few, many, or a class for an expanded clone.

D gene,J gene,CDR3 length,clone size,V gene,CDR3 protein
TRBD1,TRBJ1-2,10,-,TRBV2,ASSSGQPGYT
-,TRBJ2-5,15,-,TRBV11-2,ASTLWASRDGGETQY
-,TRBJ1-3,12,-,TRBV19,ASSTGISGNTIY
-,TRBJ1-1,13,-,TRBV5-1,ASSFETGSDTEAF
TRBD1,TRBJ1-2,13,-,TRBV11-2,ASSLDGTGPAGYT
-,TRBJ1-1,12,-,TRBV6-5,AITGYYMNTEAF
-,TRBJ1-4,17,-,TRBV11-2,ASSLVMAGARSVNEKLF
-,TRBJ2-1,12,few,TRBV18,ASSQGGAYNEQF
-,TRBJ1-1,14,-,TRBV21-1,ASSKGAGGTFPEAF
-,TRBJ2-2,14,-,TRBV28,ASRSQWKPGTGELF
-,TRBJ1-6,15,-,TRBV24-1,ATSDLSNRLYNSPLH
-,TRBJ2-1,7,-,TRBV29-1,SVEEEQF
-,TRBJ1-1,11,-,TRBV5-1,ASSAGVNTEAF
TRBD2,TRBJ2-5,15,-,TRBV7-2,ASSPRGAGGPLETQY
-,TRBJ1-3,14,-,TRBV9,ASGVSEGPIGNTIY
-,TRBJ1-2,14,-,TRBV18,ASSPPVLQGSYGYT
-,TRBJ2-5,11,-,TRBV11-2,ASSLAYQETQY
-,TRBJ2-7,14,-,TRBV18,ASSPTAESFSYEQY
-,TRBJ1-4,11,-,TRBV5-6,ASSLGGNEKLF
-,TRBJ2-7,14,-,TRBV10-3,AISESRALASYEQY
-,TRBJ1-1,11,-,TRBV7-2,ASSSPVGGEAF
-,TRBJ1-6,14,-,TRBV5-1,ASSFFPDLDGVALH
TRBD2,TRBJ2-3,13,-,TRBV2,ASRPSTGTSGGEY
-,TRBJ1-6,13,-,TRBV30,AWLGSGGHGSPLH
TRBD1,TRBJ1-2,13,-,TRBV2,ASSEAGDRYYGYT
-,TRBJ2-3,12,-,TRBV4-1,ASSQNQGTDTQY
-,TRBJ2-1,11,-,TRBV9,ASSVDRAGEQF
TRBD2,TRBJ2-3,15,once,TRBV28,ASSFSPPSGITDTQY
-,TRBJ2-1,13,-,TRBV27,ASSFRGSSYNEQF
-,TRBJ2-5,9,-,TRBV28,ASSWSLTQY